The sequence of this T cell receptor beta chain was determined in a study of human T cells and chemical hapten exposure. Findings and caveats of the study: Once DPC sensitization occurred, TCRs above 1 in 1000 frequency showed no change.

Time point meaning: pre-sensitization, week 0. Treatment meaning: therapeutic diphenylcyclopropenone sensitization with weekly scalp DPC. Unfractionated whole blood was the source of the extracted total RNA. Each cDNA molecule in the library carried unique molecular identifiers. Authors' processing steps: A typical sample had roughly 96,000 TCRs, with about 23,224 to 750,000 overall. TCRdb processed the RACE reads anew with MiXCR; each CDR3 protein has one entry. The V and J calls and clone size are TCRdb's, not the authors'. The sample carries about 380,000 distinct CDR3 sequences, 5% to 6.5% recorded once. V gave up 6 bases and J gave up 7 bases; unmatched junction bases: 19. CDR1 is DFQATT and CDR2 is SNEGSKA in the germline V gene (reference sequence). This CDR3 has 16 amino acids. This clonotype was recorded at least ten times. The antigen remains unidentified.

The chain carries TRBV20-1 and TRBJ1-2; 8 bases fit TRBD1. The sequencing here drew on whole blood, taken in connection with sensitization to the hapten diphenylcyclopropenone (DPC). This sequence originates from a woman aged 45-65 years with alopecia areata. Some clones in this sample may be carry-over from other donors' samples. The CDR3 DNA reads TGCAGTGCCACGAATCCCACCACAGGGGGTAACCTTGGCTACACCTTC. Protein product: CSATNPTTGGNLGYTF.